These T cell receptor beta chains were read from a single sample in a study of blood T cell repertoires in COVID-19. Measured with immunoSEQ multiplex PCR; TCRdb has only the in-frame clones, and not every one. The sample has some 180,000 clones, about four fifths seen once. Sequenced input: peripheral blood. These receptors came from a woman of 80 years or more with acute or convalescent COVID-19. Each CDR3 is given with its conserved first and last residue. Fields, in order: clone size, J gene, D gene, V gene, CDR3 DNA, CDR3 protein. The D gene is left open where the match is weak. Clone size is shown for a subset of rows, as once, few, many or a class of expanded clone.

once	TRBJ2-7	TRBD1	TRBV29-1	TGCAGCGTTGAAGGGACAGGAGCCTACGAGCAGTACTTC	CSVEGTGAYEQYF
-	TRBJ2-3	TRBD2	TRBV7-8	TGTGCCAGCAGCGTTAGCGGGGGGAGGGATACGCAGTATTTT	CASSVSGGRDTQYF
few	TRBJ2-1	-	TRBV4-3	TGCGCCAGCAGCCAAGAGACCGGGACCTACAATGAGCAGTTCTTC	CASSQETGTYNEQFF
-	TRBJ2-2	TRBD1	TRBV5-1	TGCGCCAGCAGCTTGCGGACAGGGAGCACCGGGGAGCTGTTTTTT	CASSLRTGSTGELFF
-	TRBJ2-7	TRBD1	TRBV4-3	TGCGCCAGCAGCCTAGTATGGGACAGTTCCTACGAGCAGTACTTC	CASSLVWDSSYEQYF
-	TRBJ2-1	TRBD2	TRBV19	TGTGCCAGTAGTATCCGTGGGGAGCGGGACGGTGAGCAGTTCTTC	CASSIRGERDGEQFF
-	TRBJ2-3	TRBD2	TRBV7-2	TGTGCCAGCAGCTTAGGGGCTAGCGGGAGGATTTCGCAGTATTTT	CASSLGASGRISQYF
few	TRBJ2-3	TRBD1	TRBV6-5	TGTGCCAGCAGCCCGCGACAGGGTCGCACAGATACGCAGTATTTT	CASSPRQGRTDTQYF
-	TRBJ1-4	-	TRBV7-2	TGTGCCAGCAGCGAGCAGGGCCAGAATGAAAAACTGTTTTTT	CASSEQGQNEKLFF
-	TRBJ1-6	-	TRBV30	TGTGCCTGGAGACCCACTCCGATAAGCTCCTATAATTCACCCCTCCACTTT	CAWRPTPISSYNSPLHF
once	TRBJ2-3	-	TRBV6-2/TRBV6-3	TGTGCCAGCAGCGCTCTGCAGGGGGGTGATGATACGCAGTATTTT	CASSALQGGDDTQYF
-	TRBJ2-3	-	TRBV6-1	TGTGCCAGCAGTGAAGTCGGGGTTAGTGGTACAGATACGCAGTATTTT	CASSEVGVSGTDTQYF
few	TRBJ2-7	-	TRBV4-2	TGTGCCAGCAGCCAAGATTGGAGGCTAGGTTACGAGCAGTACTTC	CASSQDWRLGYEQYF
-	TRBJ2-2	-	TRBV5-1	TGCGCCAGCAGCCCGTACGCGGGTGGGCGGACCGGGGAGCTGTTTTTT	CASSPYAGGRTGELFF
-	TRBJ1-5	TRBD1	TRBV5-6	TGTGCCAGCAGGCGGACAGGGGTTAATCAGCCCCAGCATTTT	CASRRTGVNQPQHF
-	TRBJ2-7	TRBD2	TRBV7-2	TGTGCCAGCAGACCACCGGGACTAGCGGGAGGTGGTGAGCAGTACTTC	CASRPPGLAGGGEQYF
-	TRBJ2-7	-	TRBV5-4	TGTGCCAGCAGCTTGGACAGGTCCTACGAGCAGTACTTC	CASSLDRSYEQYF
-	TRBJ2-5	TRBD2	TRBV5-8	TGTGCCAGCAGCTTAAGCGGGAGAGAGACCCAGTACTTC	CASSLSGRETQYF
once	TRBJ2-3	-	TRBV29-1	TGCAGCGTAGGGGACATCTCGCAAAGTACGCAGTATTTT	CSVGDISQSTQYF
once	TRBJ2-3	-	TRBV9	TGTGCCAGCAGCGTACAAGGGGCTCCCACAGATACGCAGTATTTT	CASSVQGAPTDTQYF
-	TRBJ1-4	TRBD1	TRBV6-5	TGTGCCAGCCATCCGGGGACAGCAAGAAATGAAAAACTGTTTTTT	CASHPGTARNEKLFF
few	TRBJ1-1	-	TRBV2	TGTGCCAGCAGTGGGGACACCAACACTGAAGCTTTCTTT	CASSGDTNTEAFF
-	TRBJ1-5	-	TRBV20-1	TGCAGTGCTAGTGTAAGCAGGGCACGGATCACGGGCAATCAGCCCCAGCATTTT	CSASVSRARITGNQPQHF
-	TRBJ1-5	TRBD1	TRBV7-2	TGTGCCAGCAGCTTAGTCAGGGGGGAATATCAGCCCCAGCATTTT	CASSLVRGEYQPQHF
-	TRBJ2-1	TRBD1	TRBV11-2	TGTGCCAGCAGCTTAGTCGGGACAGGGGGCTCAAATGAGCAGTTCTTC	CASSLVGTGGSNEQFF
-	TRBJ2-2	TRBD2	TRBV5-4	TGTGCCAGCAGCTTGGCCAGCGGGGCGAACACCGGGGAGCTGTTTTTT	CASSLASGANTGELFF
-	TRBJ2-2	-	TRBV11-2	TGTGCCAGCAGCTTAAGGGGTGTCCGGAACACCGGGGAGCTGTTTTTT	CASSLRGVRNTGELFF
-	TRBJ2-3	TRBD1	TRBV29-1	TGCAGCGTGGGACAGGGCACAGATACGCAGTATTTT	CSVGQGTDTQYF
-	TRBJ2-4	TRBD2	TRBV6-4	TGTGCCAGCAGTCCTCAGGGACTAGCCATGCGACCGAGGGGAAACATTCAGTACTTC	CASSPQGLAMRPRGNIQYF
once	TRBJ2-7	TRBD1	TRBV2	TGTGCCAGCACCCGGGACAGAGGGGGCGAGCAGTACTTC	CASTRDRGGEQYF
-	TRBJ1-5	TRBD1	TRBV19	TGTGCCAGTAGTGAAGGGACAGGGGATCAGCCCCAGCATTTT	CASSEGTGDQPQHF
few	TRBJ2-2	-	TRBV10-1	TGCGCCAGCAGCATCAGGGGATCCGGGGAGCTGTTTTTT	CASSIRGSGELFF
-	TRBJ1-2	-	TRBV28	TGTGCCAGCAGTCCGGGGGGTGGCTACACCTTC	CASSPGGGYTF
few	TRBJ1-2	-	TRBV5-5	TGTGCCAGCCGCGATGCAGGGTTTGGCTACACCTTC	CASRDAGFGYTF
-	TRBJ1-3	-	TRBV4-1	TGCGCCAGCAGCCAAGAGGGACAATCTGGAAACACCATATATTTT	CASSQEGQSGNTIYF
-	TRBJ1-2	TRBD1	TRBV9	TGTGCCAGTCAACCGGGGGACAGGGGAATATATGGCTACACCTTC	CASQPGDRGIYGYTF
once	TRBJ1-2	-	TRBV19	TGTGCCAGTAGTATTGGCAGGAGGACCTATGGCTACACCTTC	CASSIGRRTYGYTF
-	TRBJ2-1	-	TRBV6-6	TGTGCCAGCAGTCAATCCCCGGGGAGGAAAAATGAGCAGTTCTTC	CASSQSPGRKNEQFF
-	TRBJ1-1	TRBD1	TRBV30	TGTGCCTCCAATGGACAGGGGATTATCACTGAAGCTTTCTTT	CASNGQGIITEAFF
-	TRBJ2-7	TRBD2	TRBV11-2	TGTGCCAGCAGCCCGGGGGCCCTAGCGGGGAACGAGCAGTACTTC	CASSPGALAGNEQYF